This T cell receptor beta chain is from a study of tumor-infiltrating lymphocytes in primary liver carcinoma. Study context: Resection treated the patients' primary liver carcinoma.

A primer matching the constant region was used to make TCR beta cDNA from approximately 500 ng of total RNA. Nested multiplex PCR, run for three rounds with slightly modified ARM-PCR, yielded TCR beta libraries. The first two PCR rounds used TRBV1-TRBV30 forward primers with a C-beta reverse primer, about 10 cycles each. Via MiXCR, TCRdb re-called the multiplex PCR reads, giving one row per CDR3 protein. The sample shows hundreds of thousands of distinct CDR3 sequences, approximately 65% of them seen only once. Germline CDR1 and CDR2: GTSNPN and SVGIG (reference sequence). V dropped 2 bases and J dropped 7; count of bases not matched to a gene: 7. This CDR3 comprises 13 residues. Blood RNA was derived from unsorted whole blood, and germline DNA was extracted too. Collection of around 4 milliliters of peripheral blood took place before surgery.

Sample: peripheral blood. This chain links TRBV30 with TRBJ1-1; 7 bases align to TRBD1. The sequence derives from a man aged 35 to 55 with primary liver carcinoma and hepatitis B virus infection. CDR3 loop: CAWSRQGVNEAFF. Written as DNA, the CDR3 is TGTGCCTGGAGTAGGCAGGGGGTGAATGAAGCTTTCTTT. Filled out from reference TRBV30 and TRBJ1-1, the complete variable domain reads SQTIHQWPATLVQPVGSPLSLECTVEGTSNPNLYWYRQAAGRGLQLLFYSVGIGQISSEVPQNLSASRPQDRQFILSSKKLLLSDSGFYLCAWSRQGVNEAFFGQGTRLTVV.